This T cell receptor (beta chain) was recorded in a study of blood T cell repertoires in COVID-19. The CDR3 is made up of 16 amino acids. The germline V gene encodes CDR1 LGHDT and CDR2 YNNKEL (reference sequence). J was trimmed by 0 bases and V by 3 bases; bases with no gene match: 7. The table came from immunoSEQ multiplex PCR; TCRdb's copy has only in-frame clones and leaves some out. The sample shows over 200,000 clones, roughly 85% of them seen only once. Enrollees, about 18 to 90 years old, lived in approximately 25 US areas. Cohort 3 recovery required two negative PCRs, clearance, or symptom resolution.

The rearrangement links TRBV3-1 (or the pseudogene TRBV3-2) to TRBJ1-1; TRBD1 agrees at 7 bases. This sequence originates from a man aged 35 to 55 who had recovered from COVID-19. Input material: PBMCs or T cells enriched from blood (not recorded which). CDR3: CASSQFLRGMNTEAFF. CDR3 nucleotide sequence: TGTGCCAGCAGCCAGTTCCTCAGGGGGATGAACACTGAAGCTTTCTTT.